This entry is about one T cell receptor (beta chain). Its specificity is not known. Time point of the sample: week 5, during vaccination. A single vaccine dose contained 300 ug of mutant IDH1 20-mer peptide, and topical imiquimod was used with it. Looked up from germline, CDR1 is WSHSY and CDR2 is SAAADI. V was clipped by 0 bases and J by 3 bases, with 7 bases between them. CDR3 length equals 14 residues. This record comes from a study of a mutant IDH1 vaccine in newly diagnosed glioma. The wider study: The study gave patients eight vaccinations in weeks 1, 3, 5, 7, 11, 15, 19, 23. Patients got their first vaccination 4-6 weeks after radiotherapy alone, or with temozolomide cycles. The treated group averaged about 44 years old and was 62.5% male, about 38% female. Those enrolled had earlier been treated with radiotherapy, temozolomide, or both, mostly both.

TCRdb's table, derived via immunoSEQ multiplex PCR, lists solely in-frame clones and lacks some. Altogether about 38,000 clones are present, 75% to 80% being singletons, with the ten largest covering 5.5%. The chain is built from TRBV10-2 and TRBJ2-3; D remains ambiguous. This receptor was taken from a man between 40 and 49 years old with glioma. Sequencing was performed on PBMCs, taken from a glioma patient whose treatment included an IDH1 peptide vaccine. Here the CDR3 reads CASSESGRTDTQYF. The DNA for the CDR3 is TGCGCCAGCAGTGAGTCTGGCCGTACAGATACGCAGTATTTT.